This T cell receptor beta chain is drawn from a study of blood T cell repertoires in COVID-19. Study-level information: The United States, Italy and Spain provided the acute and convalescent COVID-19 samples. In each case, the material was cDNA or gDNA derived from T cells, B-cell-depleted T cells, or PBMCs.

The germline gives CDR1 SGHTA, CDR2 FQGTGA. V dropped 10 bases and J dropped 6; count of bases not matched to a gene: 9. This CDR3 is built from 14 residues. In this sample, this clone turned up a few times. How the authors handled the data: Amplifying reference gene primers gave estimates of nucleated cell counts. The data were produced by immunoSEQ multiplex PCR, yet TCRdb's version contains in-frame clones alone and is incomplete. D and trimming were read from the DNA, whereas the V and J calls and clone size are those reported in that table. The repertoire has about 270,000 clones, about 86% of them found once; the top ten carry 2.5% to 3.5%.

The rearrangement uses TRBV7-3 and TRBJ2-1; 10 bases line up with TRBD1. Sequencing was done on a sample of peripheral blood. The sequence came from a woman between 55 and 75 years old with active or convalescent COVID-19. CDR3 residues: CATTPGQGINEQFF. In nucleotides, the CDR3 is TGTGCCACAACACCGGGACAGGGGATCAATGAGCAGTTCTTC.